The 14 T cell receptor beta chains listed next were all sequenced from one sample in a study of blood T cells in healthy people across ages. Through a sample-barcoded 5' primer and a J-beta primer mix, a second PCR was run for about 7 to 12 cycles. Each CDR3 protein is one row after TCRdb ran MiXCR on the 5' RACE reads. The sample comprises more than 650,000 distinct CDR3 sequences, 22% of which are singletons, and roughly 22% rests with the top ten. Sequenced material: blood. The receptors were gathered from a man aged 65-85 years in good health.

The chain couples TRBV6-1 to TRBJ2-1; maybe TRBD1 (8 bases). Trimming stripped 8 bases from V and 5 bases from J, with 19 bases between. CDR3 length: 15 amino acids. Per the germline V gene, CDR1 is MNHNS and CDR2 is SASEGT. The CDR3 is CASQGGGTGNNEQFF. The CDR3 DNA reads as TGTGCCAGCCAAGGGGGAGGGACAGGCAACAATGAGCAGTTCTTC.

As concerns this clonotype: Sequence at one end of the junction differs from germline and may be a read error. In DNA, the CDR3 is TGCAGTGCTATAGAGGACAGGGAGTGGGATGAGCATTTCTTC. This sequence encodes CSAIEDREWDEHFF. The rearrangement joins TRBV20-1 to TRBJ2-1; 8 bases line up with TRBD1. Germline loops: CDR1 DFQATT, CDR2 SNEGSKA (reference sequence). This CDR3 region has 14 residues.

The genes are TRBV7-9 and TRBJ1-1; maybe TRBD1 (6 bases). The CDR3 extends over 14 amino acids. The germline V gene has CDR1 SEHNR and CDR2 FQNEAQ (reference sequence). The germline V and J ends were trimmed by 8 bases and 2 bases, with 15 bases remaining between them. The CDR3 DNA reads as TGTGCCAGCGGAAGTGGGGGCCTTAACACTGAAGCTTTCTTT. This gives the protein CASGSGGLNTEAFF.

For this clonotype: At one boundary the junction diverges from the germline segment, which might be a read error. The rearrangement links TRBV14 to TRBJ2-3, with D tentatively TRBD2 (5 bases). The CDR3 sequence is 15 residues long. Germline values: CDR1 SGHDN, CDR2 FVKESK. For the CDR3, the DNA is TGTGCCAGCAGCCAAGGGAGCGGTTTCAGGTATACGAAGTATTTT. It specifies CASSQGSGFRYTKYF.

In this sample, this clonotype turned up many times. The V and J genes are TRBV29-1 and TRBJ2-3; D is perhaps TRBD2 (5 bases). The CDR3 loop spans 13 amino acids. Germline V lookup: CDR1 SQVTM, CDR2 ANQGSEA. Trimming took 3 bases from V and 3 from J, leaving 10 bases between them. The CDR3 region is CSVDVQRTDTQYF. CDR3 nucleotides: TGCAGCGTTGATGTACAGCGGACAGATACGCAGTATTTT.

This chain connects TRBV7-2 to TRBJ2-3; unclear D gene. V was clipped by 1 base and J by 6 bases, with 11 bases between them. Per germline, CDR1 SGHTA and CDR2 FQGNSA. This CDR3 contains 14 residues. The CDR3 protein is CASSLGLSSDTQYF. CDR3 DNA sequence: TGTGCCAGCAGCTTAGGGCTATCCTCCGATACGCAGTATTTT.

The V and J genes are TRBV6-1 and TRBJ2-1; the D gene could be TRBD1 or TRBD2 (5 bases each). The CDR3 totals 16 residues. V lost 1 base to trimming and J lost 5 bases, with 15 bases between them. Germline CDR1 reads MNHNS; CDR2 reads SASEGT. The chain's CDR3 is CASSEGRGKGNNEQFF. The CDR3 region has the DNA TGTGCCAGCAGTGAAGGGAGAGGGAAGGGGAACAATGAGCAGTTCTTC.

This chain links TRBV29-1 with TRBJ2-1; D perhaps matches TRBD1 (6 bases). The CDR3 loop spans 15 amino acids. The V end was cut by 1 base, the J end by 5 bases, with 15 bases between. In germline, CDR1 is SQVTM, CDR2 ANQGSEA. In DNA, the CDR3 is TGCAGCGTTGAAGTAGGCAGGGGTTTGAACAATGAGCAGTTCTTC. It codes for CSVEVGRGLNNEQFF.

There are many counts of this clonotype. Here the CDR3 reads CASSPKTSGAEQFF. CDR3 nucleotide sequence: TGTGCCAGCAGCCCTAAGACCTCGGGGGCTGAGCAGTTCTTC. The V call is TRBV7-8, the J call TRBJ2-1; TRBD1 or TRBD2 may be the D gene (6 bases each). The V end lost 5 bases, the J end lost 9 bases, and 17 bases lay between the germline ends. The CDR3 sequence is 14 residues long. Looked up from germline, CDR1 is SGHVS and CDR2 is FQNEAQ. Full variable domain (remainder filled in from reference TRBV7-8 and TRBJ2-1): GAGVSQSPRYKVAKRGQDVALRCDPISGHVSLFWYQQALGQGPEFLTYFQNEAQLDKSGLPSDRFFAERPEGSVSTLKIQRTQQEDSAVYLCASSPKTSGAEQFFGPGTRLTVL.

The V call is TRBV24-1, the J call TRBJ2-1; 11 positions agree with TRBD1. In germline, CDR1 is KGHDR, CDR2 SFDVKD. V lost 9 bases and J lost 7; bases outside the gene matches: 1. This CDR3 is 12 amino acids long. The CDR3 DNA reads as TGTGCCACCGGACAGGGGGCAAATGAGCAGTTCTTC. It yields the protein CATGQGANEQFF.

The chain employs TRBV6-5 and TRBJ1-2; 7 positions match TRBD1. V trimming: 6 bases; J trimming: 10 bases; junction bases outside the gene matches: 17. The CDR3 is 15 amino acids. Germline CDR1 MNHEY, CDR2 SVGAGI. This chain's CDR3 is CASSPIQGIHLPYTF. In DNA, the CDR3 is TGTGCCAGCAGCCCGATACAGGGGATCCATCTCCCCTACACCTTC.

The rearrangement joins TRBV20-1 to TRBJ2-3, with 9 bases aligning to TRBD2. V dropped 3 bases and J dropped 3; count of bases not matched to a gene: 4. Germline values: CDR1 DFQATT, CDR2 SNEGSKA (reference sequence). This CDR3 region has 14 residues. DNA for the CDR3: TGCAGTGCTAGGGTAGCGGGGGAAACAGATACGCAGTATTTT. Translation gives CSARVAGETDTQYF.

This clonotype was counted only a few times. The gene calls are TRBV28 and TRBJ1-5; D perhaps matches TRBD1 (5 bases). Germline CDR1 and CDR2: MDHEN and SYDVKM. V lost 4 bases and J 0 bases, leaving 13 bases between the germline ends. The CDR3 runs 16 residues. CDR3 DNA sequence: TGTGCCAGCAGTTCCCCTCGACAGTATAGCAATCAGCCCCAGCATTTT. Translation gives CASSSPRQYSNQPQHF. The variable domain in full, with the rest retrieved from reference TRBV28 and TRBJ1-5, is DVKVTQSSRYLVKRTGEKVFLECVQDMDHENMFWYRQDPGLGLRLIYFSYDVKMKEKGDIPEGYSVSREKKERFSLILESASTNQTSMYLCASSSPRQYSNQPQHFGDGTRLSIL.

This clonotype showed up just a few times. The chain links TRBV27 to TRBJ1-1, with D unresolved. The CDR3 runs 14 residues. Germline-derived CDR1 and CDR2 are MNHEY and SMNVEV (reference sequence). The V gene lost 6 bases and the J gene lost 1 base, with 12 bases spanning the gap. CDR3 loop: CASRLSAGNTEAFF. CDR3 DNA: TGTGCCAGCAGACTTAGTGCAGGGAACACTGAAGCTTTCTTT.